The 22 T cell receptor beta chains given below trace back to one sample, sequenced in a study of shared clonotypes between healthy human individuals. The naive CD8 subset, CD45RO-negative cells positively selected for CCR7, excluded terminally differentiated effector memory CD45RA+ cells. TCRdb keeps only in-frame clones here, not all; method: immunoSEQ multiplex PCR. The sample lists fewer than 850,000 clones; just over 95% were seen once. The sequencing sample was made of naive CD8+ T cells sorted from blood. These receptors all stem from a man younger than 40 in good health.

The chain combines TRBV6-5 with TRBJ2-1; the match to TRBD2 covers 9 bases. The trim removed 6 bases at V and 10 bases at J, leaving 7 bases unmatched. Germline CDR1 reads MNHEY; CDR2 reads SVGAGI. The CDR3 totals 13 residues. CDR3 loop: CASRRGLAWEQFF. In nucleotides, the CDR3 is TGTGCCAGCAGACGGGGACTAGCTTGGGAGCAGTTCTTC.

The chain links TRBV4-2 to TRBJ2-7, with 11 bases fitting TRBD2. V lost 0 bases and J lost 3; bases outside the gene matches: 7. The CDR3 totals 17 residues. CDR1 is LGHNA and CDR2 is YNFKEQ in the germline V gene. Here the CDR3 reads CASSQDPRLAGGYEQYF. The CDR3 nucleotides are TGTGCCAGCAGCCAAGATCCCCGTCTAGCGGGAGGCTACGAGCAGTACTTC.

The chain combines TRBV18 with TRBJ2-1; the D gene is possibly TRBD1 (5 bases). The germline V and J ends were trimmed by 0 bases and 6 bases, with 6 bases remaining between them. Germline V gene sequence: CDR1 KGHSH, CDR2 LQKENI. The CDR3 runs to 13 residues. The CDR3 reads CASSPPGVNEQFF. The CDR3 bases are TGTGCCAGCTCACCACCAGGGGTCAATGAGCAGTTCTTC.

This chain links TRBV28 with TRBJ2-7; D call uncertain. The CDR3 is made up of 10 amino acids. Germline CDR1 and CDR2: MDHEN and SYDVKM. With 4 bases removed from V and 7 bases from J, the gap between germline ends came to 5 bases. CDR3 DNA sequence: TGTGCCAGCAGTTCCGGAGAGCAGTACTTC. It translates to CASSSGEQYF.

J is TRBJ2-5 and V is TRBV5-1, with a weak D call TRBD1 (6 bases). The CDR3 contains 15 residues. V lost 0 bases to trimming and J lost 5 bases, with 14 bases between them. CDR1 and CDR2 from the germline V gene are SGHRS and YFSETQ. The CDR3 coding sequence is TGCGCCAGCAGCTTGGTCGGACAGACGGGGGAGACCCAGTACTTC. It yields the protein CASSLVGQTGETQYF. The variable domain in full, with the rest retrieved from reference TRBV5-1 and TRBJ2-5, is KAGVTQTPRYLIKTRGQQVTLSCSPISGHRSVSWYQQTPGQGLQFLFEYFSETQRNKGNFPGRFSGRQFSNSRSEMNVSTLELGDSALYLCASSLVGQTGETQYFGPGTRLLVL.

The V gene is TRBV5-1, the J gene TRBJ1-2; TRBD1 might be the D (5 bases). CDR1 SGHRS and CDR2 YFSETQ come from the germline V gene. Trimming took 8 bases from V and 4 from J, leaving 12 bases between them. The CDR3 sequence is 12 residues long. The CDR3 sequence is CASAEGTYGYTF. CDR3 nucleotides: TGCGCCAGTGCAGAGGGGACCTATGGCTACACCTTC.

The rearrangement links TRBV11-2 to TRBJ2-7, with 11 bases matching TRBD2. From germline, CDR1 is SGHAT and CDR2 FQNNGV. The CDR3 loop spans 16 amino acids. The V gene end was trimmed by 5 bases and the J gene end by 1 base; junction bases not matched to a gene: 7. CDR3 DNA sequence: TGTGCCAGCAGCACCTATAGCGGGAGGGCGTCCTACGAGCAGTACTTC. Translating gives CASSTYSGRASYEQYF.

J is TRBJ2-1 and V is TRBV13; tentatively, D is TRBD2 (6 bases). The CDR3 has 13 residues. V dropped 11 bases and J dropped 8 bases, with 19 bases sitting between them. From germline, CDR1 is PRHDT and CDR2 FYEKMQ (reference sequence). CDR3 nucleotide sequence: TGTGCCTCTCTTGGGCGGGACGGGGATGAGCAGTTCTTC. Translated: CASLGRDGDEQFF.

The rearrangement uses TRBV9 and TRBJ2-7; TRBD1 might be the D (5 bases). Germline V CDR1 and CDR2: SGDLS, YYNGEE. The CDR3 runs to 15 residues. V shed 0 bases and J shed 2 bases, with 12 bases lying between them. The CDR3 protein is CASSVGGTATYEQYF. As DNA, the CDR3 is TGTGCCAGCAGCGTAGGGGGCACGGCCACCTACGAGCAGTACTTC.

This chain joins TRBV11-2 and TRBJ1-1; D call uncertain. Germline CDR1 and CDR2: SGHAT and FQNNGV. V was shortened by 1 base and J by 0 bases, with 9 bases between the two germline ends. There are 15 residues in the CDR3. The DNA for the CDR3 is TGTGCCAGCAGCTTAGGGGCGGCGATGAACACTGAAGCTTTCTTT. Amino acid sequence: CASSLGAAMNTEAFF.

The J gene is TRBJ2-5, the V gene TRBV5-1, with 11 bases fitting TRBD1. Germline V gives CDR1 SGHRS, CDR2 YFSETQ. The CDR3 length is 14 residues. After removal of 7 bases from V and 4 bases from J, the junction contained 6 bases not matched to a gene. The CDR3 bases are TGCGCCAGCTACGGACAGGGGGCAATAGAGACCCAGTACTTC. It is translated as CASYGQGAIETQYF.

This clone is a singleton in its sample. V is TRBV27 and J is TRBJ2-7; D remains unclear. The CDR3 contains 12 residues. Between the trimmed V and J ends, which lost 7 bases and 0 bases, there was a span of 7 bases. Germline V gene data show CDR1 as MNHEY and CDR2 as SMNVEV (reference sequence). This CDR3 is CASTYGSYEQYF. In DNA form, the CDR3 reads TGTGCCAGCACCTACGGCTCCTACGAGCAGTACTTC.

The chain recombines TRBV10-1 with TRBJ2-7; D call uncertain. The germline V and J ends were trimmed by 1 base and 1 base, with 2 bases remaining between them. CDR1 is WNHNN, CDR2 SYGVQD, per germline (reference sequence). CDR3 length: 12 residues. CDR3 bases: TGCGCCAGCAGTGAGTATTCCTACGAGCAGTACTTC. It specifies CASSEYSYEQYF.

The J gene is TRBJ2-1, the V gene TRBV7-6; 9 bases match TRBD1. The CDR3 consists of 15 residues. The ends lost 3 bases at V and 4 bases at J; junction bases unmatched: 4. CDR1 SGHVS and CDR2 FNYEAQ come from the germline V gene. CDR3 residues: CASSFGTGLYNEQFF. For the CDR3, the DNA is TGTGCCAGCAGCTTTGGGACAGGGTTGTACAATGAGCAGTTCTTC.

The table lists this clone with a count of one. The chain combines TRBV7-8 with TRBJ1-2, with D possibly being TRBD1 (5 bases). This CDR3 has 15 amino acids. Germline CDR1 SGHVS, CDR2 FQNEAQ. Trimming shortened V by 2 bases and J by 3 bases, and 13 bases separated the two germline ends. The CDR3, as DNA: TGTGCCAGCAGCTTACTTCGGGGGGTCGACTATGGCTACACCTTC. Translating gives CASSLLRGVDYGYTF.

Only one count was recorded for this clone. The rearrangement links TRBV10-3 to TRBJ1-5; TRBD1 aligns across 7 bases. CDR1 ENHRY and CDR2 SYGVKD come from the germline V gene. The junction had 3 bases not matched to a gene; V was cut back by 2 bases and J by 5 bases. The CDR3 has 14 amino acids. The CDR3 here is CAISERQGDQPQHF. CDR3 nucleotides: TGTGCCATCAGTGAGAGACAGGGCGATCAGCCCCAGCATTTT.

A single count supports this clone. The J gene is TRBJ2-7, the V gene TRBV29-1; tentative D call: TRBD1 (5 bases). The CDR3 extends over 12 amino acids. Germline V gives CDR1 SQVTM, CDR2 ANQGSEA. The ends were cut back, 6 bases at V and 3 bases at J, with 12 bases in the middle. The CDR3 DNA follows: TGCAGCGTAAGACAGAAGGGCTACGAGCAGTACTTC. This gives the protein CSVRQKGYEQYF.

The chain uses TRBV9 and TRBJ2-3, with D unresolved. The CDR3 runs to 13 residues. CDR1 is SGDLS and CDR2 is YYNGEE in the germline V gene. The ends were cut back, 3 bases at V and 1 base at J, with 6 bases in the middle. The CDR3 sequence: CASSEWGTDTQYF. CDR3 nucleotides: TGTGCCAGCAGCGAGTGGGGCACAGATACGCAGTATTTT.

The V and J genes are TRBV12-5 and TRBJ2-1; D unresolved. Trimming removed 1 base at V and 4 bases at J, with 11 bases between. The CDR3 is made up of 15 amino acids. Germline CDR1 and CDR2: LGHNT and FRNRAP. The CDR3, as DNA: TGTGCTAGTGGTTTGGGGCCCGCACTATACAATGAGCAGTTCTTC. Its protein is CASGLGPALYNEQFF.

The chain combines TRBV27 with TRBJ2-3; D gene uncertain. This CDR3 region has 13 residues. Germline V gene sequence: CDR1 MNHEY, CDR2 SMNVEV (reference sequence). The V gene lost 8 bases and the J gene lost 5 bases, with 14 bases spanning the gap. CDR3 protein: CASWVLLGDTQYF. CDR3 DNA: TGTGCCAGCTGGGTACTATTAGGAGATACGCAGTATTTT.

V usage is TRBV2 and J usage is TRBJ2-1, with D possibly matching TRBD2 (6 bases). Germline V gene sequence: CDR1 SNHLY, CDR2 FYNNEI. CDR3 length: 13 amino acids. V gave up 11 bases and J gave up 8 bases, with 19 bases separating them. CDR3 bases: TGTGCCGTGCCGGGACTCCAGGGCGATGAGCAGTTCTTC. Its protein product is CAVPGLQGDEQFF.

The rearrangement uses TRBV18 and TRBJ2-5; TRBD2 matches 10 bases. Germline V gives CDR1 KGHSH, CDR2 LQKENI. After removal of 3 bases from V and 1 base from J, the junction contained 8 bases not matched to a gene. CDR3 size: 17 residues. CDR3 sequence reads: CASSPTPLAGSQETQYF. Here the CDR3 DNA reads TGTGCCAGCTCACCTACCCCACTAGCGGGGTCCCAAGAGACCCAGTACTTC.